The rows below give T cell receptor beta chains drawn from one sample of a study of T-cell memory formation after mild COVID-19. Each CDR3 protein gets one entry after TCRdb re-called the 5' RACE reads with MiXCR. The top ten clones hold roughly 12% of a sample with roughly 320,000 distinct CDR3 sequences, 25% to 30% of them seen once. The sequenced sample was PBMCs or a T cell subset sorted from them (not recorded which). The origin of the receptors is an adult woman who had mild COVID-19 (a few samples of this study predate the infection). Cell type and time point are not known. The CDR3 runs from the conserved cysteine through the conserved F or W. The D gene is left open where the match is weak. Not all rows give a size; the values are once, few, many and, for expanded clones, a class.

clone size	V gene	J gene	D gene	CDR3 DNA	CDR3 protein
-	TRBV11-1	TRBJ2-3	TRBD1	TGTGCCAGCAGCTTGGGGGACAGGGGGCCGCAAGATACGCAGTATTTT	CASSLGDRGPQDTQYF
-	TRBV18	TRBJ1-4	-	TGTGCCAGCTCACCACCAGGGCTTGCAACTAATGAAAAACTGTTTTTT	CASSPPGLATNEKLFF
few	TRBV4-2	TRBJ2-2	TRBD2	TGTGCCAGCAGCCGGCTGAGCGGGAGCGGCACCGGGGAGCTGTTTTTT	CASSRLSGSGTGELFF
few	TRBV20-1	TRBJ2-7	-	TGCAGTGCTAGACTCCCTGACAGGTACGAGCAGTACTTC	CSARLPDRYEQYF
few	TRBV5-1	TRBJ2-7	TRBD2	TGCGCCAGCAGCCCTCTCAGCGGGGGTACCTACGAGCAGTACTTC	CASSPLSGGTYEQYF
-	TRBV4-3	TRBJ2-1	-	TGCGCCAGCAGCCAAGATCTGAGCTCCTACAATGAGCAGTTCTTC	CASSQDLSSYNEQFF
few	TRBV13	TRBJ2-3	TRBD2	TGTGCCAGCAGCCCGGGGGCTCTAGCGGGGTTCACAGATACGCAGTATTTT	CASSPGALAGFTDTQYF
-	TRBV7-8	TRBJ1-2	-	TGTGCCAGCAGCCCCCGGGCCGCAGAAGTCTACACCTTC	CASSPRAAEVYTF
-	TRBV7-6	TRBJ2-6	-	TGTGCCAGCAGCCCTTTGTTGGCCGAGGCCAACGTCCTGACTTTC	CASSPLLAEANVLTF
-	TRBV5-1	TRBJ2-2	TRBD1	TGCGCCAGCAGCTCGCAAAAAGGGACAGGAAACACCGGGGAGCTGTTTTTT	CASSSQKGTGNTGELFF
few	TRBV29-1	TRBJ2-3	TRBD2	TGCAGCGTTGAGGAGGCTAGCGGGGGGGCCCTCGGCACAGATACGCAGTATTTT	CSVEEASGGALGTDTQYF
-	TRBV7-9	TRBJ2-5	-	TGTGCCAGCAGCTTATCTAGTATCGGGACCAGGACCCAGTACTTC	CASSLSSIGTRTQYF
-	TRBV3-1	TRBJ2-7	-	TGTGCCAGCAGCCAAGAGGACATTGCCTACGAGCAGTACTTC	CASSQEDIAYEQYF
-	TRBV24-1	TRBJ2-1	TRBD2	TGTGCCACCAGTGACCTCAGCGGGAGGGCCTACAATGAGCAGTTCTTC	CATSDLSGRAYNEQFF
few	TRBV18	TRBJ2-7	-	TGTGCCAGCTCACCGAGGACCGACTACGAGCAGTACTTC	CASSPRTDYEQYF
-	TRBV6-2/TRBV6-3	TRBJ2-5	-	TGTGCCAGCAGTCAGGTAGTCCAGTACTTC	CASSQVVQYF
-	TRBV15	TRBJ1-2	-	TGTGCCACCAGCAGAGATCATAGGAAGTTGGACTATGGCTACACCTTC	CATSRDHRKLDYGYTF
-	TRBV7-8	TRBJ1-6	-	TGTGCCAGCAGCTCCCCCGGACCTGGATCACCCCTCCACTTT	CASSSPGPGSPLHF
few	TRBV4-1	TRBJ2-2	-	TGCGCCAGCAGGAGGGGGGGAACGAACACCGGGGAGCTGTTTTTT	CASRRGGTNTGELFF
-	TRBV9	TRBJ2-7	-	TGTGCCAGCAGCCCGAGGGGGACGGACTTTTCCTACGAGCAGTACTTC	CASSPRGTDFSYEQYF
-	TRBV7-8	TRBJ2-6	-	TGTGCCAGCAGCTTAGGAAAGACAAGAGCTGGGGCCAACGTCCTGACTTTC	CASSLGKTRAGANVLTF
many	TRBV2	TRBJ1-6	-	TGTGCCAGCACTTTCCCAGAGTATAATTCACCCCTCCACTTT	CASTFPEYNSPLHF
-	TRBV7-3	TRBJ2-1	TRBD1	TGTGCCAGCAGCACCGGACAGGGGCCTTACAATGAGCAGTTCTTC	CASSTGQGPYNEQFF
-	TRBV6-5	TRBJ1-6	-	TGTGCCAGCAGCCAAACAGGGCTGGGTATTTCACCCCTCCACTTT	CASSQTGLGISPLHF
-	TRBV18	TRBJ2-1	TRBD1	TGTGCCAGCTCACCACCGGGGGGACAGGGGGCGAATGAGCAGTTCTTC	CASSPPGGQGANEQFF
few	TRBV15	TRBJ2-1	-	TGTGCCACCAGCAGGGGTGACGGGCCGGGGAATGAGCAGTTCTTC	CATSRGDGPGNEQFF
few	TRBV12-3/TRBV12-4	TRBJ1-5	-	TGTGCCAGCAGTTTGGGGCCAACCCAGCATTTT	CASSLGPTQHF
-	TRBV9	TRBJ2-1	TRBD2	TGTGCCAGCAGCGCTGGGACTAGCGGGAGTGGCTCCTACAATGAGCAGTTCTTC	CASSAGTSGSGSYNEQFF
-	TRBV3-1	TRBJ2-1	-	TGTGCCAGCAGCCAGATCGATGCGGTCTCCTACAATGAGCAGTTCTTC	CASSQIDAVSYNEQFF
-	TRBV15	TRBJ2-7	-	TGTGCCACCAGCAGACTCTATGACAGGACTTCCTACGAGCAGTACTTC	CATSRLYDRTSYEQYF
-	TRBV7-8	TRBJ1-3	TRBD1	TGTGCCAGCAGCCCCGACAGGGTGGACACCATATATTTT	CASSPDRVDTIYF
-	TRBV20-1	TRBJ1-1	-	TGCAGTGCTAGAGATAGAAGGGAAACGAACACTGAAGCTTTCTTT	CSARDRRETNTEAFF
once	TRBV6-5	TRBJ1-2	TRBD1	TGTGCCAGCAGATCCACAGGGGTCTATGGCTACACCTTC	CASRSTGVYGYTF
few	TRBV5-1	TRBJ2-3	TRBD2	TGCGCCAGCAGCTTGGGGACTAGCGGGGGGGCGTCAGATACGCAGTATTTT	CASSLGTSGGASDTQYF